In its sample, the clone carrying this TCR beta chain was seen many times. This specimen comes from a study of regulatory T cells in long-lasting Graves disease. Study as a whole: Graves' patients diagnosed newly had used antithyroid drugs under 3 months.

Specified time point: newly diagnosed GD, antithyroid drugs for less than 3 months. PBMC RNA was the source of the TCR library. This CDR3 is built from 15 residues. In germline, CDR1 is SGHTA, CDR2 FQGNSA. V lost 2 bases and J lost 0; bases outside the gene matches: 1. Arm-PCR with iRepertoire HTBI primers amplified the CDR3 regions for these TCR beta libraries. TCRdb analysed the multiplex PCR reads with MiXCR anew, one entry per CDR3 protein. The sample holds a few hundred thousand distinct CDR3 sequences; around 15% are singletons and the top ten take 20%. This sample was also put to use in a study of T cells in Graves' hyperthyroidism and ophthalmopathy. As reported in that work: Blood also held most thyroid clonotypes expanded beyond 0.001.

The chain has TRBV7-2 and TRBJ2-7, with 10 positions matching TRBD1. This receptor was obtained from a woman aged 18-35 years with Graves disease. The source material was peripheral blood mononuclear cells (PBMCs), sampled at new diagnosis, from a patient treated with antithyroid drugs. CDR3 sequence: CASSLWTGGSYEQYF. The CDR3 DNA reads TGTGCCAGCAGCTTATGGACAGGGGGCTCCTACGAGCAGTACTTC.